This T cell receptor (beta chain) was recovered during a study of shared clonotypes between healthy human individuals. Whole-study findings and limits: The expectation was that sequencing depth would affect clonotype sharing among donors. Richness estimates generally favored naive over memory subsets.

Only in-frame clones appear in the TCRdb table, and some are missing; sequencing was by immunoSEQ multiplex PCR. The sample comprises around 510,000 clones, approximately 94% of which are singletons, and around 0.066% rests with the top ten. With 3 bases clipped from V and 7 bases from J, the junction kept 12 bases outside the gene matches. This CDR3 is 15 amino acids long. CDR1 is MNHEY and CDR2 is SMNVEV in the germline V gene (reference sequence). Notes on this clone: Antigen specificity is unknown.

V and J are TRBV27 and TRBJ2-7; 7 positions match TRBD2. Sequenced sample: naive CD4+ T cells sorted from blood. Subset specified: CD45RA+ positively selected. The source of this sequence is a woman in her 30s in good health. CDR3 in amino acids: CASSFSLAARQEQYF. The CDR3 DNA follows: TGTGCCAGCAGTTTTAGTCTAGCGGCGAGGCAGGAGCAGTACTTC.